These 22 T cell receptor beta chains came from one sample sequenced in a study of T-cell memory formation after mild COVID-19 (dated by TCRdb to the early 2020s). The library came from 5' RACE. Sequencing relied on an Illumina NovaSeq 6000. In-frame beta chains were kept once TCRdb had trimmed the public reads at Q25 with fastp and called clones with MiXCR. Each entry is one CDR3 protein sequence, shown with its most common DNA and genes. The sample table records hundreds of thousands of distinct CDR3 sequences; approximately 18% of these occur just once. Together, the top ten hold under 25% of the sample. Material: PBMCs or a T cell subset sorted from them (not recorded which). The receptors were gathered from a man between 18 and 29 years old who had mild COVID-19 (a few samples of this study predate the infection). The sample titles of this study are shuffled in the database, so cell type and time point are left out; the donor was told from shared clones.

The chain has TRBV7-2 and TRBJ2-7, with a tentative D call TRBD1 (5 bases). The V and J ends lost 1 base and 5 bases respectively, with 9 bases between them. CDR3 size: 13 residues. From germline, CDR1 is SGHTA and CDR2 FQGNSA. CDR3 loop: CASSLGVRDEQYF. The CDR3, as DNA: TGTGCCAGCAGCTTAGGGGTCAGGGACGAGCAGTACTTC.

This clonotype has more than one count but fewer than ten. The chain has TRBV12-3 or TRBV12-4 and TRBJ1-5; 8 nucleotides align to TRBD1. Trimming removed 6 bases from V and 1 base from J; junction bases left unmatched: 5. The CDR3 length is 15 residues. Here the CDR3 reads CASRPGTGSNQPQHF. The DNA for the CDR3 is TGTGCCAGCAGGCCGGGGACAGGAAGCAATCAGCCCCAGCATTTT.

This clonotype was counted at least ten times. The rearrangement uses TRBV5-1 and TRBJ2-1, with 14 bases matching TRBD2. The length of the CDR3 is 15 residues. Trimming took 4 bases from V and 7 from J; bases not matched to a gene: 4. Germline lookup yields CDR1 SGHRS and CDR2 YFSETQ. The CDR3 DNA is TGCGCCAGCAGCAAGGGACTAGCGGGGGTAAATGAGCAGTTCTTC. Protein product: CASSKGLAGVNEQFF.

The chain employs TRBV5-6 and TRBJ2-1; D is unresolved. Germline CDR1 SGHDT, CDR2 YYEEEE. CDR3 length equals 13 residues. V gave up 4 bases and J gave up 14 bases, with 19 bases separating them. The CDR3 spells CASSNEDPDGEFF. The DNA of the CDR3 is TGTGCCAGCAGCAACGAGGACCCCGACGGAGAGTTCTTC.

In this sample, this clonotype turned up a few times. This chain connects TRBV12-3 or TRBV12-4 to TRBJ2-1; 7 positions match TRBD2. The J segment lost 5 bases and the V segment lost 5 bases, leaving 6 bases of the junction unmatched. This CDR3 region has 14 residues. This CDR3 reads CASSRLAANNEQFF. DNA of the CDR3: TGTGCCAGCAGTAGACTAGCCGCAAACAATGAGCAGTTCTTC.

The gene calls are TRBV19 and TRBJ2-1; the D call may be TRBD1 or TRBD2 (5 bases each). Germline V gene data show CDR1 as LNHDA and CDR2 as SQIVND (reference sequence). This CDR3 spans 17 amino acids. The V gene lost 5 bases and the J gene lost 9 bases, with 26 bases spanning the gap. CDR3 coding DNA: TGTGCCAGTAGTCTGAGCTCAGACAGACCCAAAGAGGGTGAGCAGTTCTTC. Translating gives CASSLSSDRPKEGEQFF.

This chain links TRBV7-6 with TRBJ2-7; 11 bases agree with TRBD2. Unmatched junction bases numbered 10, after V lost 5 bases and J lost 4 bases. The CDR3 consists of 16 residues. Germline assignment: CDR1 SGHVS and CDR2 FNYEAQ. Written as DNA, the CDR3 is TGTGCCAGCAGCGGAACGGCTAGCGGGGGGCGGTACGAGCAGTACTTC. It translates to CASSGTASGGRYEQYF.

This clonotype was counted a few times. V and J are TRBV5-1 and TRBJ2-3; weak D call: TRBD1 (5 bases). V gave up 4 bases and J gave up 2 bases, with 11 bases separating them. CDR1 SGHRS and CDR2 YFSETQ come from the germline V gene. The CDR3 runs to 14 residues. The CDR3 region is CASSLDKYTDTQYF. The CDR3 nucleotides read TGCGCCAGCAGCCTGGACAAGTACACAGATACGCAGTATTTT.

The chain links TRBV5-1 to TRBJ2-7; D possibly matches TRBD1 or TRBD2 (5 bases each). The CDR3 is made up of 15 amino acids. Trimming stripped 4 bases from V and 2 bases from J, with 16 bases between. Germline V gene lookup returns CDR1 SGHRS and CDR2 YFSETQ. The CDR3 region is CASSHQTGLAYEQYF. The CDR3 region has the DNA TGCGCCAGCAGCCATCAAACAGGACTGGCCTACGAGCAGTACTTC.

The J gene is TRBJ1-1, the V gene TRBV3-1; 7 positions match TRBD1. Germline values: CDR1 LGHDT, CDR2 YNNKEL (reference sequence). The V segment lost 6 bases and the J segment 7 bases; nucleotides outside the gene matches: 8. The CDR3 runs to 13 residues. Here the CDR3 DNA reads TGTGCCAGCAGACAGGGGACATACTTTGAAGCTTTCTTT. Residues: CASRQGTYFEAFF. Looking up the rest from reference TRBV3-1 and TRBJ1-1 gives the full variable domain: DTAVSQTPKYLVTQMGNDKSIKCEQNLGHDTMYWYKQDSKKFLKIMFSYNNKELIINETVPNRFSPKSPDKAHLNLHINSLELGDSAVYFCASRQGTYFEAFFGQGTRLTVV.

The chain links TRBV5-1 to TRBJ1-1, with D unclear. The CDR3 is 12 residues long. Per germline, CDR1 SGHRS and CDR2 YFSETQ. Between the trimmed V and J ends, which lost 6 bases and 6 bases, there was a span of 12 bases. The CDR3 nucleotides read TGCGCCAGCAATTCGGGTTTCGCTGAAGCTTTCTTT. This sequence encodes CASNSGFAEAFF.

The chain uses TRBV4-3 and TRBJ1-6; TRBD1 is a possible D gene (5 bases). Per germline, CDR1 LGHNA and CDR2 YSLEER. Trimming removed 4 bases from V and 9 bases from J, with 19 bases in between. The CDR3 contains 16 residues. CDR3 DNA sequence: TGCGCCAGCAGCCTCCAGGGTTATCAGTCCAGTTCACCCCTCCACTTT. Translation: CASSLQGYQSSSPLHF.

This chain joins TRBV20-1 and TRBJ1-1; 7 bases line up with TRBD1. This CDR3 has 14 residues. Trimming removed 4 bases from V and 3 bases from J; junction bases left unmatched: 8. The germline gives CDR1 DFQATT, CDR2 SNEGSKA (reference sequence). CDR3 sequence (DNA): TGCAGTGCTATTCCAGGGGGTCGGGACACTGAAGCTTTCTTT. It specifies CSAIPGGRDTEAFF.

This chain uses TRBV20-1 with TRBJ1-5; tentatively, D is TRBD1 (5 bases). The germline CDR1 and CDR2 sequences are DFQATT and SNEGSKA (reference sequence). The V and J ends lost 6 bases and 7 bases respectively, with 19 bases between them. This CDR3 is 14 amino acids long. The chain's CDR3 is CSADDRQGNQPQHF. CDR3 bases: TGCAGTGCCGACGATAGGCAGGGAAACCAGCCCCAGCATTTT.

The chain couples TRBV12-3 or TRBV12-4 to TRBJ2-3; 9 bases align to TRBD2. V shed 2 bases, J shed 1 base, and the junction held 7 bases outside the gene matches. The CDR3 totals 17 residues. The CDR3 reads CASSLRAGGPGTDTQYF. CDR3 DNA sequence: TGTGCCAGCAGTTTAAGGGCGGGGGGGCCCGGCACAGATACGCAGTATTTT.

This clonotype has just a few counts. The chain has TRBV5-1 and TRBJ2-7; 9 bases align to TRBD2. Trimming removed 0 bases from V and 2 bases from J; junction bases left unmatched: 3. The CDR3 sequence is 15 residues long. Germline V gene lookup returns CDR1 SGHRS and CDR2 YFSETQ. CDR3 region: CASSLGASGAYEQYF. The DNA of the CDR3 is TGCGCCAGCAGCTTGGGGGCTAGCGGGGCCTACGAGCAGTACTTC.

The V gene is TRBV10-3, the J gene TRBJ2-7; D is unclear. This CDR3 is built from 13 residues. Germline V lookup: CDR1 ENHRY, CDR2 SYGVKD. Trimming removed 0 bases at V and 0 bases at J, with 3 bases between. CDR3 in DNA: TGTGCCATCAGTGAGTCGAACTCCTACGAGCAGTACGTC. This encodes CAISESNSYEQYV.

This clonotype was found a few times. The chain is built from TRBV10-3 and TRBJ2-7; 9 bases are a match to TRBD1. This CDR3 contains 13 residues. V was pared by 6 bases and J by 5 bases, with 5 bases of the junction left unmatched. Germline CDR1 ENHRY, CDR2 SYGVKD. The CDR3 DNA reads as TGTGCCATCAGAGCCGGGACAGGGAACGAGCAGTACTTC. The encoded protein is CAIRAGTGNEQYF.

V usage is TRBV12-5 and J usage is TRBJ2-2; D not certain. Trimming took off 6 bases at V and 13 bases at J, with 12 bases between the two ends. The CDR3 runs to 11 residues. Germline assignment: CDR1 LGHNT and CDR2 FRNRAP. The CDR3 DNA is TGTGCTAGTGGCGCCGCGTTGGCGCTGTTTTTT. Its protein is CASGAALALFF.

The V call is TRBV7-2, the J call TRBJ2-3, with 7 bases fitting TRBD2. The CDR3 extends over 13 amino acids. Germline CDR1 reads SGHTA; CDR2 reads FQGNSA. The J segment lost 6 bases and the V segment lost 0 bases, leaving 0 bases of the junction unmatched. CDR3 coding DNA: TGTGCCAGCAGCTTAGCTAGCGGGGATACGCAGTATTTT. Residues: CASSLASGDTQYF.

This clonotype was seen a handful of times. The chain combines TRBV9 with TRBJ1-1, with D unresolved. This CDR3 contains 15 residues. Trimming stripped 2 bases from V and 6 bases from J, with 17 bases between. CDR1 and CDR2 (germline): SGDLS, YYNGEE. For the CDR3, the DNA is TGTGCCAGCAGCGTGGAAGAGGCCCCTCGGGCTGAAGCTTTCTTT. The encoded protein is CASSVEEAPRAEAFF.

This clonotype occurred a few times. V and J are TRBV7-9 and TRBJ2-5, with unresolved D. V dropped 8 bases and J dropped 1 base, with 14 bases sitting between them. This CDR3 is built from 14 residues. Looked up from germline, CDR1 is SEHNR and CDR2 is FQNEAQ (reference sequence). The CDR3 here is CASRRGFRQETQYF. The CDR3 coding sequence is TGTGCCAGCCGCCGTGGGTTTCGCCAAGAGACCCAGTACTTC.